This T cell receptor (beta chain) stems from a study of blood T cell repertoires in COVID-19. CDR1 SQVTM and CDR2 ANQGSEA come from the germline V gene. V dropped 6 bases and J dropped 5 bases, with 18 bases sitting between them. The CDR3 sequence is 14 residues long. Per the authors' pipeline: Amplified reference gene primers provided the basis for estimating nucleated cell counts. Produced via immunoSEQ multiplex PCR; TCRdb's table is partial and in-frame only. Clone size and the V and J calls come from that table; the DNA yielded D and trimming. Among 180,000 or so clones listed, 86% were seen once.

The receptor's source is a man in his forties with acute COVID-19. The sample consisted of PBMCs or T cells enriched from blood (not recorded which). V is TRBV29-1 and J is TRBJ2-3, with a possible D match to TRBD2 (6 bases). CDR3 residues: CSVAPGRSVDTQYF. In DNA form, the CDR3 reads TGCAGCGTCGCCCCGGGGAGGTCGGTAGATACGCAGTATTTT.